What follows is one T cell receptor beta chain and its context. The antigen is undetermined. This sample stems from a study of cytomegalovirus exposure and HLA in healthy donors. Study details: Sequencing of around 200 million T cells in an earlier analysis found 90 million to 120 million unique TCR beta sequences. Overall study findings and caveats: CMV antigen specificity was confirmed in vitro for a few CMV-associated chains. Across donors, most TCRs were seen rarely, yet some public ones were widespread.

Primers included in the PCR were 60 Vbeta and 13 Jbeta primers. Generated by immunoSEQ multiplex PCR, the TCRdb table keeps only in-frame clones and is missing some. The sample records more than 150,000 clones, 82% being singletons. Germline CDR1 reads LNHDA; CDR2 reads SQIVND (reference sequence). V dropped 4 bases and J dropped 4; count of bases not matched to a gene: 8. The CDR3 is made up of 17 amino acids. The V gene is TRBV19, the J gene TRBJ2-6; TRBD1 agrees at 9 bases. The TCR comes from a man aged 35 to 55 in good health and CMV-seronegative. The sample comprised PBMCs. CDR3 nucleotides: TGTGCCAGTAGTAACCCGGGACAGGGTTCCGGGGCCAACGTCCTGACTTTC. Translation: CASSNPGQGSGANVLTF.